This TCR beta chain was obtained from a study of T cell responses to AZD1222 COVID-19 vaccine. Germline V gene sequence: CDR1 MGHRA, CDR2 YSYEKL. The CDR3 consists of 16 residues. V was pared by 3 bases and J by 6 bases, with 10 bases of the junction left unmatched. Measured with immunoSEQ multiplex PCR; TCRdb has only the in-frame clones, and not every one. The sample lists more than 150,000 clones, 90% to 95% seen once, with about 3.5% in the top ten. The sequence was collected from an adult who received the AZD1222 COVID-19 vaccine. The chain uses TRBV4-1 and TRBJ1-1; 10 nucleotides line up with TRBD1. The sequenced sample was peripheral blood, obtained 28 days after the second AZD1222 dose. The CDR3 spells CASSHLPGQGYPEAFF. The CDR3 nucleotides are TGCGCCAGCAGCCATCTCCCGGGACAGGGGTACCCTGAAGCTTTCTTT.